This T cell receptor beta chain was profiled in a study of HIV-infected patients and healthy controls (dated by TCRdb to between 2014 and 2016). For the wider study: The study tested whether deep TCR repertoire sequencing of HIV patients' small blood samples could capture immune perturbation and reconstitution. Broad study findings and their caveats: Slight age and sex profile differences between the study cohorts did not explain the observed diversity differences. The dynamics of distinct T-cell subpopulations could not be separated, and sequencing depth was restricted, because whole blood was used. HIV-infected repertoires showed significantly elevated mean Gini indices relative to controls, which possibly reflects oligoclonality. Alpha-beta chain pairing was not determined in the samples. Processing was restricted to sixteen HIV-infected individuals, which the authors judged to be a major constraint on the generalizability of the findings. Unequal numbers of distinct sequences between patients and controls complicated comparisons, and size-matching overweighted rare events from HIV-infected data. In the study, no determination of donor HLA types was made. More CDR3s were shared between individuals among healthy controls than among HIV+ patients, as measured by Jaccard index and by the count of highly shared sequences. Mean usage differed significantly between HIV-infected patients and controls for eight alpha and eight beta V genes. Healthy control repertoires showed roughly threefold more distinct CDR3s and higher Shannon diversity than untreated HIV+ repertoires. The apparent post-therapy recovery of the Gini index in HIV-infected patients was not reproduced in size-matched repertoire data. MAIT cell alpha-chain CDR3s were found at high frequency in healthy controls but were severely depleted in HIV+ repertoires. HIV-associated CDR3s exhibited a significant reduction in frequency during therapy, whereas CMV-associated CDR3s exhibited no significant change, although the majority increased in frequency.

The table lists this clonotype with many counts. Its antigen has not been determined. Base-call qualities are not available, and no considerably larger clone is one nucleotide away. Since whole blood was used without any cell fractionation, the repertoire reflected all peripheral T cells in unsorted form. Ten uninfected healthy donors were sampled as controls, and about 40% of these ten donors were sampled twice about 12 weeks apart. For RNA extraction, 2.5 to 3 ml of peripheral blood was drawn into Tempus tubes. The TURBO-DNase kit was used to remove leftover genomic DNA, and GLOBINclear was used to deplete globin mRNA. Reverse transcription of approximately 540 ng RNA was performed with SuperScript III using primers directed against the alpha and beta constant regions. Alpha and beta chain libraries were generated separately via chain-specific third strand synthesis with multiplexing indices. To avoid primer bias, the protocol used one single primer pair to amplify every rearrangement within a chain, and the protocol also attached molecular barcodes to each cDNA molecule. Purified cDNA was ligated with T4 RNA Ligase 1 onto a 5' RACE adapter bearing a random hexamer and the SP2 sequencing primer site. Second strand synthesis was primed from the SP2 site with Phusion polymerase, using slow temperature ramps to favor optimal annealing. Each molecule's 12-nucleotide barcode consisted of two random hexamer sequences, both added before amplification and joined together. P5 and P7 adapter elements plus a second index were added in a short first PCR, which was followed by an approximately 20-cycle amplification PCR with P5s and P7 primers. Libraries received approximately 30 PCR cycles in total, were quantified on a Qubit, sized on a Bioanalyzer, and diluted to 3 to 4.5 nM. Sequencing of the normalized libraries was performed on an Illumina MiSeq with 2 x 250 paired-end kits. Reverse transcription reactions underwent purification over MinElute columns, with elution into roughly 9.8 ul Tris-Cl. Adapter ligations ran for around 25 hours at 16 degrees C and were afterwards cleaned with AMPure XP beads at a 1:1 ratio. In the source study's methods: A modified Decombinator that output V, J, insert and barcode information was used to process the demultiplexed FASTQ files. Sequences sharing a barcode but differing from the dominant sequence were discarded as errors, and barcodes clustered at Levenshtein distance 3 were counted to estimate original cDNA molecules. The R packages ineq, vegan, igraph and RCytoscape were used for downstream analyses, with IMGT nomenclature and CDR3 definitions applied. The authors computed V gene usage over distinct sequences and counted each TCR a single time to avoid skew from clonal expansion. Whenever two unique CDR3 amino acid sequences within a donor differed by a single Levenshtein edit, similarity networks linked them. The authors compiled published HIV-specific CDR3s (over 90 alpha, several hundred beta) and CMV-specific CDR3s (roughly twelve alpha, 253 beta) and searched for them in the repertoires. Random subsampling to size-matched repertoires showed patients' decreased diversity was not caused by their lower sequence numbers. TCRdb trimmed public reads at Q25 via fastp, called clones via MiXCR and kept in-frame beta chains. Merged by CDR3 protein, the rows form single entries marked with the most common genes and DNA. The V and J calls come from TCRdb's annotation, not from the publication. Within this sample are almost 25,000 distinct CDR3 sequences, with more than 7.5% of them counted one time only. The ten largest clonotypes hold 3% to 4.5% of the sample.

The sequencing input was blood. This TCR was recovered from an adult in good health.

The CDR3 region: CSASPDRVRGGVNEQFF. The nucleotide sequence reads TGCAGTGCTTCCCCCGACCGGGTGCGGGGGGGAGTGAATGAGCAGTTCTTC. The chain links TRBV20-1 with TRBJ2-1, and TRBD2 aligns with 9 junction nucleotides. Measured from the cysteine to the phenylalanine, the CDR3 is 17 residues long. Just the 51-base CDR3 DNA is kept, in frame starting at base 1. CDR1 is given as DFQATT and CDR2 as SNEGSKA, both from the germline V gene (reference sequence). The V end gives up 5 bases and the J end 7 bases, leaving 18 bases in the junction not matched to a gene.